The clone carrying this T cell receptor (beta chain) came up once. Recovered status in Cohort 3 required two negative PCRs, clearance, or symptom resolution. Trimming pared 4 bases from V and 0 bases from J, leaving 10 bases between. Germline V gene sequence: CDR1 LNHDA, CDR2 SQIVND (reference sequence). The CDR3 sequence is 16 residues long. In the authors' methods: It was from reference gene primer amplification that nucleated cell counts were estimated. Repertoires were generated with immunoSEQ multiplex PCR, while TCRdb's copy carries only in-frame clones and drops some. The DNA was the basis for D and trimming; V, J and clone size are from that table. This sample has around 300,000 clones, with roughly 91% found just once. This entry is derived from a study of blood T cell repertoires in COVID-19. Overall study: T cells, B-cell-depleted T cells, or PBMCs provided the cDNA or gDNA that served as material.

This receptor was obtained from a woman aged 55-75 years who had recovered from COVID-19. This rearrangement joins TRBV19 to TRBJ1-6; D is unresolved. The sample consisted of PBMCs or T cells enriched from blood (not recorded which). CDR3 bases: TGTGCCAGTAGTACAGGCCCGAGCTCCTATAATTCACCCCTCCACTTT. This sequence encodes CASSTGPSSYNSPLHF.